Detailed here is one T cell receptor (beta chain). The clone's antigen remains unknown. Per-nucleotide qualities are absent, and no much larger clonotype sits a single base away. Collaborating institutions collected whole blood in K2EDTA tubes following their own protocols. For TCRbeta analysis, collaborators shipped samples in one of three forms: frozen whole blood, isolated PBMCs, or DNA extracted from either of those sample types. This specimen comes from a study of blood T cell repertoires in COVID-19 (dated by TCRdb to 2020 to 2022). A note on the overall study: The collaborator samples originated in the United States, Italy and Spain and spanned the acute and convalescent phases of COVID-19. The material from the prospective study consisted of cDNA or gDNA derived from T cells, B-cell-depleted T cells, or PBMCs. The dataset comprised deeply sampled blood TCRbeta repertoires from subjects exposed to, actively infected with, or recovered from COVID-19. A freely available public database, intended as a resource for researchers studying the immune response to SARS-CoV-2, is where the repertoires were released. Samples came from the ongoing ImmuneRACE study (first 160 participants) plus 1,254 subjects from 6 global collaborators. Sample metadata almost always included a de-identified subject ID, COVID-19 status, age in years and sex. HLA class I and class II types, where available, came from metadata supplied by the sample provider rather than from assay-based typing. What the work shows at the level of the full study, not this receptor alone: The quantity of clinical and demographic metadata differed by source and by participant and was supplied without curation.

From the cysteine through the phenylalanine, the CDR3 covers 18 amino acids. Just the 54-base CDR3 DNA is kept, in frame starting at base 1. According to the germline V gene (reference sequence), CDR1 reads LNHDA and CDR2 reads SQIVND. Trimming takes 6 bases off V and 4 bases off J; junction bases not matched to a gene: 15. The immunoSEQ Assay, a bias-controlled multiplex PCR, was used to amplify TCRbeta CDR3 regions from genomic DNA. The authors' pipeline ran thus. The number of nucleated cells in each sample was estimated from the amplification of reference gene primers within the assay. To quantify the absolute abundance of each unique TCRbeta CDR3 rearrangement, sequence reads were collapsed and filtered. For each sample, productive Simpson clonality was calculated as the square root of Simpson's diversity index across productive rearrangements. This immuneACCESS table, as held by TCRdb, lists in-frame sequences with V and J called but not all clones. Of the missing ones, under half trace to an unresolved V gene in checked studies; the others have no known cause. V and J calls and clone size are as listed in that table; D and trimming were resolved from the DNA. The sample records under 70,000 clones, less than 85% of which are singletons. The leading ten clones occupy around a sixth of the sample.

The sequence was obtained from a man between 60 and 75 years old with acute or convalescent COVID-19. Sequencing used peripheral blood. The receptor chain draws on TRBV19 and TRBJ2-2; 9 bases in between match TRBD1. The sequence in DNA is TGTGCCAGTAGCCCTATAAGGACGGGGACAGGGTTCACCGGGGAGCTGTTTTTT. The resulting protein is CASSPIRTGTGFTGELFF.